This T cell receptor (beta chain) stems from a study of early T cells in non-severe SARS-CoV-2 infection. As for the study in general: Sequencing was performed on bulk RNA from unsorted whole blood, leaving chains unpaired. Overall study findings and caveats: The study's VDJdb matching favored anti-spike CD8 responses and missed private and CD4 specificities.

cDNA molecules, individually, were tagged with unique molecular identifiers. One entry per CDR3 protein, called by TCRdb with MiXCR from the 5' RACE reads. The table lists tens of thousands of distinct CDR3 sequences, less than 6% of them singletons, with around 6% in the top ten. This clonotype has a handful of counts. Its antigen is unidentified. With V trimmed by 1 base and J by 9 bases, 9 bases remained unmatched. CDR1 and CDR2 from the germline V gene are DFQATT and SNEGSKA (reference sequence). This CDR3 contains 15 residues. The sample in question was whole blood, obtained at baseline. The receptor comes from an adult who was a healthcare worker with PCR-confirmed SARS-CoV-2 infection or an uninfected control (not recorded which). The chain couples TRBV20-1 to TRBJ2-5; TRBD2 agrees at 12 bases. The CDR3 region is CSARVATSGGNAQYF. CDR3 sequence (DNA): TGCAGTGCTAGAGTTGCCACTAGCGGGGGGAACGCCCAGTACTTC.